Listed here are 20 T cell receptor beta chains from one sample, sequenced in a study of blood T cell repertoires in COVID-19. The data were produced by immunoSEQ multiplex PCR, yet TCRdb's version contains in-frame clones alone and is incomplete. The table records 200,000 to 250,000 clones, around 80% of them present only once. The specimen was peripheral blood. These receptors came from a man aged 25-45 years with active or convalescent COVID-19.

This clone was seen just once. V is TRBV7-9 and J is TRBJ1-4; 8 bases map to TRBD1. The CDR3 contains 16 residues. Germline CDR1 SEHNR, CDR2 FQNEAQ (reference sequence). The junction had 8 bases not matched to a gene; V was cut back by 4 bases and J by 4 bases. CDR3: CASSSPRGQDNEKLFF. The CDR3 bases are TGTGCCAGCAGCTCGCCAAGGGGACAGGATAATGAAAAACTGTTTTTT.

V usage is TRBV18 and J usage is TRBJ2-5; a possible D gene is TRBD1 (5 bases). With 3 bases removed from V and 4 bases from J, the gap between germline ends came to 33 bases. Germline values: CDR1 KGHSH, CDR2 LQKENI. CDR3 length: 21 residues. The CDR3 coding sequence is TGTGCCAGCTCACCCTCCTATGGGGCAGCCCCGTTTAAAGTACACGCAGAGACCCAGTACTTC. It specifies CASSPSYGAAPFKVHAETQYF.

The chain uses TRBV5-4 and TRBJ2-7; 9 positions agree with TRBD1. Per the germline V gene, CDR1 is SGHNT and CDR2 is YYREEE (reference sequence). After removal of 5 bases from V and 2 bases from J, the junction contained 5 bases not matched to a gene. The length of the CDR3 is 14 residues. The CDR3 sequence is CASSPTGGTYEQYF. CDR3 bases: TGTGCCAGCAGTCCCACAGGGGGCACCTACGAGCAGTACTTC.

CDR3 amino acids: CASSLALGLNTDTQYF. The CDR3 DNA reads as TGTGCCAGCAGCTTAGCGCTGGGACTAAACACAGATACGCAGTATTTT. This chain connects TRBV7-6 to TRBJ2-3; 7 nucleotides agree with TRBD2. Per the germline V gene, CDR1 is SGHVS and CDR2 is FNYEAQ. The length of the CDR3 is 16 residues. V lost 0 bases and J lost 2; bases outside the gene matches: 5.

The V and J genes are TRBV6-2 or TRBV6-3 and TRBJ1-2; maybe TRBD1 (5 bases). Germline CDR1 MNHEY, CDR2 SVGEGT. V was clipped by 0 bases and J by 5 bases, with 10 bases between them. The CDR3 is 14 residues long. CDR3 DNA: TGTGCCAGCAGTTACTCCCGGACAAATTATGGCTACACCTTC. Translation gives CASSYSRTNYGYTF.

V and J are TRBV7-2 and TRBJ2-3, with a tentative D call TRBD1 (5 bases). The V end lost 5 bases, the J end lost 2 bases, and 20 bases lay between the germline ends. Germline V CDR1 and CDR2: SGHTA, FQGNSA. The CDR3 length is 17 residues. CDR3 sequence: CASSETRQRYYTDTQYF. For the CDR3, the DNA is TGTGCCAGCAGCGAAACCCGACAGAGATATTACACAGATACGCAGTATTTT.

The chain employs TRBV29-1 and TRBJ2-1; D uncertain. CDR1 SQVTM and CDR2 ANQGSEA come from the germline V gene. The CDR3 sequence is 13 residues long. Trimming stripped 4 bases from V and 0 bases from J, with 7 bases between. The CDR3 is CSVVAASYNEQFF. CDR3 nucleotide sequence: TGCAGCGTTGTCGCGGCCTCCTACAATGAGCAGTTCTTC.

The V and J genes are TRBV7-2 and TRBJ1-1, with TRBD1 matching over 8 bases. The germline V gene encodes CDR1 SGHTA and CDR2 FQGNSA. The CDR3 totals 14 residues. The V segment lost 5 bases and the J segment 10 bases; nucleotides outside the gene matches: 12. The CDR3 sequence is CASSVRQGWAAAFF. The CDR3 DNA reads as TGTGCCAGCAGCGTACGACAGGGGTGGGCGGCAGCTTTCTTT.

V usage is TRBV28 and J usage is TRBJ1-1; D may be TRBD1 (6 bases). V was shortened by 6 bases and J by 1 base, with 12 bases between the two germline ends. Germline-derived CDR1 and CDR2 are MDHEN and SYDVKM. This CDR3 contains 14 residues. CDR3 coding DNA: TGTGCCAGCAGACCCGGGACACAGAACACTGAAGCTTTCTTT. Its protein is CASRPGTQNTEAFF.

The chain carries TRBV6-7 and TRBJ2-1; 10 nucleotides agree with TRBD1. TRBV6-7 is given ORF status, its function remaining uncertain. The CDR3 has 17 amino acids. Trimming took 2 bases from V and 8 from J; bases not matched to a gene: 12. The CDR3 sequence is CASSYTSPGTGAHEQFF. CDR3 nucleotide sequence: TGTGCCAGCAGTTACACCTCACCCGGGACAGGGGCACATGAGCAGTTCTTC.

The chain carries TRBV9 and TRBJ1-2, with TRBD1 identical over 10 bases. The V and J ends lost 4 bases and 4 bases, in that order; junction bases with no gene match: 1. The germline V gene encodes CDR1 SGDLS and CDR2 YYNGEE. This CDR3 spans 13 amino acids. CDR3 residues: CASSRDRGYGYTF. For the CDR3, the DNA is TGTGCCAGCAGCCGGGACAGGGGCTATGGCTACACCTTC.

The gene calls are TRBV28 and TRBJ2-6; the match to TRBD1 covers 7 bases. The CDR3 runs 15 residues. CDR1 is MDHEN and CDR2 is SYDVKM in the germline V gene. V dropped 0 bases and J dropped 10; count of bases not matched to a gene: 6. The CDR3 DNA is TGTGCCAGCAGTTTATGGGGGCAGGGGGTAAACGTCCTGACTTTC. Translation gives CASSLWGQGVNVLTF.

This chain connects TRBV5-1 to TRBJ2-3, with 14 nucleotides matching TRBD2. The length of the CDR3 is 16 residues. V was pared by 6 bases and J by 4 bases, with 7 bases of the junction left unmatched. CDR1 is SGHRS, CDR2 YFSETQ, per germline. The DNA of the CDR3 is TGCGCCAGCAACATAGGGACTAGCGGGAGTGCAGATACGCAGTATTTT. It encodes CASNIGTSGSADTQYF.

The J gene is TRBJ2-7, the V gene TRBV6-6; 14 positions match TRBD2. The germline gives CDR1 MNHNY, CDR2 SVGAGI (reference sequence). CDR3 size: 16 residues. Trimming removed 6 bases from V and 2 bases from J; junction bases left unmatched: 6. CDR3 in DNA: TGTGCCAGCAGCCCCCCGGGACTAGCGGGGGCCTACGAGCAGTACTTC. Its protein is CASSPPGLAGAYEQYF.

The chain couples TRBV7-9 to TRBJ1-6; a possible D gene is TRBD1 (5 bases). Trimming took off 5 bases at V and 8 bases at J, with 16 bases between the two ends. CDR1 and CDR2 from the germline V gene are SEHNR and FQNEAQ (reference sequence). The length of the CDR3 is 15 residues. The CDR3 reads CASSSAGWGDSPLHF. The CDR3 DNA reads TGTGCCAGCAGCAGCGCGGGGTGGGGGGATTCACCCCTCCACTTT.

This chain links TRBV6-5 with TRBJ2-5; 7 bases match TRBD1. Per the germline V gene, CDR1 is MNHEY and CDR2 is SVGAGI. This CDR3 region has 13 residues. The V gene end was trimmed by 8 bases and the J gene end by 2 bases; junction bases not matched to a gene: 5. This CDR3 is CASADRAQETQYF. In DNA form, the CDR3 reads TGTGCCAGCGCTGACAGGGCACAAGAGACCCAGTACTTC.

The chain recombines TRBV27 with TRBJ2-2; weak D call: TRBD2 (6 bases). Germline V gene sequence: CDR1 MNHEY, CDR2 SMNVEV (reference sequence). V was shortened by 3 bases and J by 10 bases, with 9 bases between the two germline ends. The CDR3 covers 12 residues. This CDR3 reads CASSFAGTELFF. DNA of the CDR3: TGTGCCAGCAGTTTTGCGGGAACGGAGCTGTTTTTT.

The chain has TRBV7-8 and TRBJ2-7; D unresolved. The ends were cut back, 5 bases at V and 3 bases at J, with 8 bases in the middle. Germline lookup yields CDR1 SGHVS and CDR2 FQNEAQ. The CDR3 extends over 12 amino acids. The CDR3 is CASSPHSYEQYF. The CDR3 nucleotides are TGTGCCAGCAGCCCCCACAGCTACGAGCAGTACTTC.

The chain joins TRBV9 to TRBJ1-6, with D tentatively TRBD1 (5 bases). The CDR3 is made up of 15 amino acids. Germline V gene data show CDR1 as SGDLS and CDR2 as YYNGEE. With 0 bases removed from V and 7 bases from J, the gap between germline ends came to 11 bases. CDR3 DNA sequence: TGTGCCAGCAGCGTAGGGCAGGGAAGAAATTCACCCCTCCACTTT. It yields the protein CASSVGQGRNSPLHF.

This clone was detected only once. The rearrangement links TRBV4-2 to TRBJ2-2; possible D gene TRBD2, 6 bases. V was clipped by 0 bases and J by 6 bases, with 11 bases between them. Germline CDR1 LGHNA, CDR2 YNFKEQ. This CDR3 has 15 amino acids. The chain's CDR3 is CASSQDGGRPGELFF. For the CDR3, the DNA is TGTGCCAGCAGCCAAGATGGGGGGAGACCCGGGGAGCTGTTTTTT.